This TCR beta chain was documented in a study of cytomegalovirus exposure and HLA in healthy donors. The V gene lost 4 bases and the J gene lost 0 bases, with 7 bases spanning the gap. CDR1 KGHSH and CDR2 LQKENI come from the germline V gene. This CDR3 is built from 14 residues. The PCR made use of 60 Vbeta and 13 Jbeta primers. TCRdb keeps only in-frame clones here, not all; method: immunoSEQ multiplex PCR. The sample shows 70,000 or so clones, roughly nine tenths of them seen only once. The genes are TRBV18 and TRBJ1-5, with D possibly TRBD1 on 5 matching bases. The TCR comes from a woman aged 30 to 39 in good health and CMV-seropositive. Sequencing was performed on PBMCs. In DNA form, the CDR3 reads TGTGCCAGCTCACGACAGAATAGCAATCAGCCCCAGCATTTT. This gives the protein CASSRQNSNQPQHF.